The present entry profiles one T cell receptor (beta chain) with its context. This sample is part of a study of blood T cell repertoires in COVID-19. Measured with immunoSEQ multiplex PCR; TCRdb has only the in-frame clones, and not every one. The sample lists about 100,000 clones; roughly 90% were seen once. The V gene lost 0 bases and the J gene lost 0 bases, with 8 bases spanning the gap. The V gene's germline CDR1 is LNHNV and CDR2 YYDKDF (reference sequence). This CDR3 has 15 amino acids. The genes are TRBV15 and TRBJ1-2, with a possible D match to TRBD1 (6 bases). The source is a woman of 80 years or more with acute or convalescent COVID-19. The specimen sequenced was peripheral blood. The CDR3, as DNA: TGTGCCACCAGCAGAGAGACAGGCACTAACTATGGCTACACCTTC. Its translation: CATSRETGTNYGYTF. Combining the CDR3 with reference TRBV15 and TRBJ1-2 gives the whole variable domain DAMVIQNPRYQVTQFGKPVTLSCSQTLNHNVMYWYQQKSSQAPKLLFHYYDKDFNNEADTPDNFQSRRPNTSFCFLDIRSPGLGDTAMYLCATSRETGTNYGYTFGSGTRLTVV.